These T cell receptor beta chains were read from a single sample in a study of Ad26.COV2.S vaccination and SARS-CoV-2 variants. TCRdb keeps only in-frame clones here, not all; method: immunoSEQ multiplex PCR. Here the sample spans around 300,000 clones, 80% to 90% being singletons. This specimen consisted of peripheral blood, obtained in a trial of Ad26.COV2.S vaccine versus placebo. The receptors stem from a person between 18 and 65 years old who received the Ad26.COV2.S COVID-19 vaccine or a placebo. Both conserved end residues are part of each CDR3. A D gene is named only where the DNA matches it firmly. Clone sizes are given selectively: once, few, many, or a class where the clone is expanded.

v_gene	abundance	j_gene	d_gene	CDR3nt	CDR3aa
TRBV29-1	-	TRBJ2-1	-	TGCAGCGCCGGGGTTGAGGCGGGCCCCTACAATGAGCAGTTCTTC	CSAGVEAGPYNEQFF
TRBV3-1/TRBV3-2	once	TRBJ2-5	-	TGTGCCAGCAGCCAACTTCCCGAGACCCAGTACTTC	CASSQLPETQYF
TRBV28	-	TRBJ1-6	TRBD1	TGTGCCAGCAGTTTTTCTCGGGACAGTCTTCTCGGGCTATCGGATTCACCCCTCCACTTT	CASSFSRDSLLGLSDSPLHF
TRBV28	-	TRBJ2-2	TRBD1	TGTGCCAGCAGTTTGTCCCAGGGGGCCGGCACCGGGGAGCTGTTTTTT	CASSLSQGAGTGELFF
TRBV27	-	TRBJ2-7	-	TGTGCCAGCAGTCCTGGTGGGCGGGTTCTCTACGAGCAGTACTTC	CASSPGGRVLYEQYF
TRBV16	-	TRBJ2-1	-	TGTGCCAGCAGCCCCTCGGGGGGCAGGGGAGGATCCAATGAGCAGTTCTTC	CASSPSGGRGGSNEQFF
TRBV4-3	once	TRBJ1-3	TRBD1	TGCGCCAGCAGCCAAGATACAGGGGGCTCTGGAAACACCATATATTTT	CASSQDTGGSGNTIYF
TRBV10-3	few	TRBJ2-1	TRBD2	TGTGCCTCCCAGCGGGAGAGCATTTACAATGAGCAGTTCTTC	CASQRESIYNEQFF
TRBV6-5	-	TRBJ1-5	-	TGTGCCAGCAGTACCGCCAGTGGGCCCCAGCATTTT	CASSTASGPQHF
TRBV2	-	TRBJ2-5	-	TGTGCCAGCAGTGTGGGTGGGGGGGAGACCCAGTACTTC	CASSVGGGETQYF
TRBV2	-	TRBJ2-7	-	TGTGCCAGCAGTCGAGACGGAGGGATTTACGAGCAGTACTTC	CASSRDGGIYEQYF
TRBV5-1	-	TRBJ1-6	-	TGCGCCAGCAGCTTCGACGGCGCGGCTTCACCCCTCCACTTT	CASSFDGAASPLHF
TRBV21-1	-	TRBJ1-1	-	TGTGCCAGCAGCAAGCAGGGGGCGAACACTGAAGCTTTCTTT	CASSKQGANTEAFF
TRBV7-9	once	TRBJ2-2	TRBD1	TGTGCCAGCACACAGGGGGCCCCCGGGGAGCTGTTTTTT	CASTQGAPGELFF
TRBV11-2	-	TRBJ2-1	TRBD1	TGTGCCAGCGGGGACAGCCCGAGCTCCTACAATGAGCAGTTCTTC	CASGDSPSSYNEQFF
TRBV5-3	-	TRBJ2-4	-	TGTGCCAGAAGGGATGGCATTCTCGGGGCTTCGGACATTCAGTACTTC	CARRDGILGASDIQYF
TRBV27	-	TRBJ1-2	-	TGTGCCAGCAGCCCAGGGCTCGGTTATGGCTACACCTTC	CASSPGLGYGYTF
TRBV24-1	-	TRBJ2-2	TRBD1	TGTGCCACCAGTGATATACAGGGGTTGGGAACCGGGGAGCTGTTTTTT	CATSDIQGLGTGELFF
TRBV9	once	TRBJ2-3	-	TGTGCCAGCAGCCTAGGACACGTCACAGATACGCAGTATTTT	CASSLGHVTDTQYF
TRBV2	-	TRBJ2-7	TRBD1	TGTGCCAGCAGTGAGCAGGGGGCAATTAGCGAGCAGTACTTC	CASSEQGAISEQYF
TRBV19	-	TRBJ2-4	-	TGTGCCAGTAGTATGGACAGTCGACAAGCCAAAAACATTCAGTACTTC	CASSMDSRQAKNIQYF
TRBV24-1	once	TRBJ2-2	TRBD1	TGTGCCACCAGCCCGGGACAGGGCGCCGCCGGGGAGCTGTTTTTT	CATSPGQGAAGELFF
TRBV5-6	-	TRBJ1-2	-	TGTGCCAGCAGCTTCGCGGACGGATCACCCCCCTACACCTTC	CASSFADGSPPYTF
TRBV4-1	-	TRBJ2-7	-	TGCGCCAGCAGCCAAGATCGGCAGGGACTCACTGGGCAGTACTTC	CASSQDRQGLTGQYF
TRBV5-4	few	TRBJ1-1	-	TGTGCCAGCAGCTTGGACAGATTTATGAACACTGAAGCTTTCTTT	CASSLDRFMNTEAFF
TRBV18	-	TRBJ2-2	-	TGTGCCAGCTCACCACCGGGGCGAGAGGCGAACACCGGGGAGCTGTTTTTT	CASSPPGREANTGELFF
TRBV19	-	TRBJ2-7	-	TGTGCCAGTAGTATAGCCAGGGTCGACGAGCAGTACTTC	CASSIARVDEQYF
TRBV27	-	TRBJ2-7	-	TGTGCCAGCAGTTTGAAGGGAGCGGGCTACGAGCAGTACTTC	CASSLKGAGYEQYF
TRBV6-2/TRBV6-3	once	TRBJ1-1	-	TGTGCCAGCAGTTACGGATTCTGGGCCCAAGATGAAGACACTGAAGCTTTCTTT	CASSYGFWAQDEDTEAFF
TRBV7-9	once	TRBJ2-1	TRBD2	TGTGCCAGCAGCTTAACCCGGGGCGGGGGGATCAACAATGAGCAGTTCTTC	CASSLTRGGGINNEQFF
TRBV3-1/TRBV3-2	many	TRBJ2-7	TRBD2	TGTGCCAGCAGCTTAGCGGGACCCTCCTACGAGCAGTACTTC	CASSLAGPSYEQYF
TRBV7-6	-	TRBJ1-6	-	TGTGCCAGCAGCTTATCGGAAGGATCACCCCTCCACTTT	CASSLSEGSPLHF
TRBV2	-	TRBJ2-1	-	TGTGCCAGTGAGGTTTCCGAGGTCGGGTACAATGAGCAGTTCTTC	CASEVSEVGYNEQFF
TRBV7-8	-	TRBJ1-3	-	TGTGCCAGCAGCTTTCCGGGACGCCACTCTGGAAACACCATATATTTT	CASSFPGRHSGNTIYF
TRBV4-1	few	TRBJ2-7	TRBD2	TGCGCCAGCAGCCAAGATTCGACTAGCTCCGGCTACGAGCAGTACTTC	CASSQDSTSSGYEQYF
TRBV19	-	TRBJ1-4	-	TGTGCCAGTAGTATCCTAGATGGTCGAAATGAAAAACTGTTTTTT	CASSILDGRNEKLFF
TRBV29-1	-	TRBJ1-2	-	TGCAGCGTTGAAGATCGGGGGGAAACACCAAATAACTATGGCTACACCTTC	CSVEDRGETPNNYGYTF
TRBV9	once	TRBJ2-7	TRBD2	TGTGCCAGTACTAGCGTATACGAGCAGTACTTC	CASTSVYEQYF
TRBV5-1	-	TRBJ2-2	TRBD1	TGCGCCAGCAGCTCCCGACAGGGGACCGGGGAGCTGTTTTTT	CASSSRQGTGELFF
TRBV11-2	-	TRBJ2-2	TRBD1	TGTGCCAGCAGCCTGCGGGACAGGGGGGGACCCGGGGAGCTGTTTTTT	CASSLRDRGGPGELFF
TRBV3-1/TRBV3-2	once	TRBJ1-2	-	TGTGCCAGCAGCCAAGGGATCTCCTCGGGACCGCCAGGTGGTGGCTACACCTTC	CASSQGISSGPPGGGYTF
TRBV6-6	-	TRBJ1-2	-	TGTGCCAGCAGTTACGATCAGGATGGCTATAATGGCTACACCTTC	CASSYDQDGYNGYTF
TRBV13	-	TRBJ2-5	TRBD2	TGTGCCAGCAGCTCGACCCCCGGGACTAGCGGCCAAGAGACCCAGTACTTC	CASSSTPGTSGQETQYF
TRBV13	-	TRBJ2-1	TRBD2	TGTGCCAGCAGCTGGGGCTTAGCGGGAGGGCCTTCCTACAATGAGCAGTTCTTC	CASSWGLAGGPSYNEQFF
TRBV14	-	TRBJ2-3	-	TGTGCCAGCAGCCAACGGGGAACTAGCACAGATACGCAGTATTTT	CASSQRGTSTDTQYF
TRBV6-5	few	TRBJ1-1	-	TGTGCCAGCAGTAGGGACGCGAACACTGAAGCTTTCTTT	CASSRDANTEAFF
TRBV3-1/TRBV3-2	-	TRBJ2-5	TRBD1	TGTGCCAGCAGCCAAGATTGGGGACAGGGGGGGACCCAGTACTTC	CASSQDWGQGGTQYF
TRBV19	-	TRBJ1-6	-	TGTGCCAGTGCCCGGGACAACTATAATTCACCCCTCCACTTT	CASARDNYNSPLHF
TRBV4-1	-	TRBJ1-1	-	TGCGCCAGCAGCCAAACTTTCGGGCAGGTGAACACTGAAGCTTTCTTT	CASSQTFGQVNTEAFF
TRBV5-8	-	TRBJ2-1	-	TGTGCCAGCAGCTTGGAGGGGTCAGCATACAATGAGCAGTTCTTC	CASSLEGSAYNEQFF
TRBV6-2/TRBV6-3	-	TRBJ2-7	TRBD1	TGTGCCAGCAGTTCCGGACAGGGAACCCACGAGCAGTACTTC	CASSSGQGTHEQYF
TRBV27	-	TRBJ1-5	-	TGTGCCAGCAGACAGGGTAATCAGCCCCAGCATTTT	CASRQGNQPQHF
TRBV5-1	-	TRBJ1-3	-	TGCGCCAGCAGCTTGCTGGGTAATGGGGACACCATATATTTT	CASSLLGNGDTIYF
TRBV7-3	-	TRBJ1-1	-	TGTGCCAGCAGCTTAACCGATGGGACTGAAGCTTTCTTT	CASSLTDGTEAFF